The source of this T cell receptor (beta chain) is a study of response to subunit inactivated influenza vaccine. TCRdb re-called the RT-PCR reads with MiXCR, one entry per CDR3 protein. The sample includes around 650,000 distinct CDR3 sequences, 15% to 18% of them seen just once. This clonotype occurred once. Its antigen is as yet unknown. Trimming at V came to 4 bases and at J to 1 base, leaving 8 bases not matched to a gene. Germline-derived CDR1 and CDR2 are DFQATT and SNEGSKA (reference sequence). This CDR3 is 16 amino acids long. Study-level results: Only a handful of new T cells, the authors suggested, are recruited with each seasonal influenza vaccination.

V and J are TRBV20-1 and TRBJ2-3, with 10 bases lining up with TRBD1. The sequence derives from a man in his fifties who received an inactivated influenza vaccine. Here the sequenced sample was PBMCs from blood, taken roughly 13 days after vaccination. The CDR3 bases are TGCAGTGCTAAGGGGACAGGGGATGGGGGCACAGATACGCAGTATTTT. Its translation: CSAKGTGDGGTDTQYF.